This entry lists 24 T cell receptor beta chains sequenced from one sample in a study of human T cells and chemical hapten exposure. Sample time point: patch test 2, 6 weeks after DPC sensitization. Indicated treatment: therapeutic diphenylcyclopropenone sensitization with weekly scalp DPC. TCRdb fed the RACE reads into MiXCR, producing one record per CDR3 protein. The sample has some 57,000 distinct CDR3 sequences; 7.5% to 10% are singletons. Specimen: whole blood, collected in connection with sensitization to the hapten diphenylcyclopropenone (DPC). These receptors came from a woman in her forties or fifties with alopecia areata. Some clones in this sample may be carry-over from other donors' samples.

The chain uses TRBV3-1 and TRBJ2-1; 11 bases agree with TRBD2. Trimming took 4 bases from V and 0 from J; bases not matched to a gene: 8. Germline lookup yields CDR1 LGHDT and CDR2 YNNKEL (reference sequence). This CDR3 is 18 amino acids long. CDR3 region: CASSPASGRISSYNEQFF. CDR3 nucleotide sequence: TGTGCCAGCAGCCCAGCTAGCGGGAGGATTAGCTCCTACAATGAGCAGTTCTTC.

As to this clonotype: At one end the junction does not follow the germline gene, possibly because of a read error. V usage is TRBV6-6 and J usage is TRBJ1-2; the D is unclear. This CDR3 comprises 9 residues. Germline V lookup: CDR1 MNHNY, CDR2 SVGAGI (reference sequence). The CDR3: CASSYPYSF. DNA of the CDR3: TGTGCCAGCAGTTACCCATATTCCTTC.

The chain has TRBV7-8 and TRBJ1-1; no clear D. Germline assignment: CDR1 SGHVS and CDR2 FQNEAQ. The CDR3 runs 13 residues. V lost 5 bases and J lost 2, with 9 bases in between. The CDR3: CASSVGINTEAFF. Here the CDR3 DNA reads TGTGCCAGCAGCGTAGGGATTAACACTGAAGCTTTCTTT. Variable domain in full (rest from reference TRBV7-8 and TRBJ1-1): GAGVSQSPRYKVAKRGQDVALRCDPISGHVSLFWYQQALGQGPEFLTYFQNEAQLDKSGLPSDRFFAERPEGSVSTLKIQRTQQEDSAVYLCASSVGINTEAFFGQGTRLTVV.

This clonotype was seen repeatedly, ten times or more. The rearrangement uses TRBV7-9 and TRBJ1-3, with no clear D. From germline, CDR1 is SEHNR and CDR2 FQNEAQ (reference sequence). Trimming took 3 bases from V and 0 from J, leaving 12 bases between them. The CDR3 totals 16 residues. The CDR3 region is CASSLVGPLSGNTIYF. Here the CDR3 DNA reads TGTGCCAGCAGCTTGGTGGGCCCACTCTCTGGAAACACCATATATTTT.

In this sample, this clonotype turned up many times. The rearrangement uses TRBV28 and TRBJ2-4; tentatively, D is TRBD2 (6 bases). In germline, CDR1 is MDHEN, CDR2 SYDVKM. Trimming stripped 2 bases from V and 2 bases from J, with 13 bases between. The CDR3 length is 16 residues. CDR3 residues: CASSLATGRPKNIQYF. CDR3 nucleotides: TGTGCCAGCAGTTTAGCTACCGGGAGACCCAAAAACATTCAGTACTTC.

This clonotype was observed a few times. V gene TRBV3-1 combines with J gene TRBJ2-7, with 9 bases aligning to TRBD2. Trimming at V came to 0 bases and at J to 2 bases, leaving 11 bases not matched to a gene. This CDR3 has 18 residues. Germline CDR1 is LGHDT and CDR2 is YNNKEL (reference sequence). DNA for the CDR3: TGTGCCAGCAGCCAAGATCGCAAAGCCGCGGGAGGGCCCTACGAGCAGTACTTC. Translating it yields CASSQDRKAAGGPYEQYF.

This clonotype was found a few times. The chain has TRBV6-2 or TRBV6-3 and TRBJ1-2; 7 bases map to TRBD1. This CDR3 is built from 14 residues. Unmatched junction bases numbered 5, after V lost 3 bases and J lost 4 bases. Germline CDR1 MNHEY, CDR2 SVGEGT. CDR3 in amino acids: CASSYRTGVYGYTF. Here the CDR3 DNA reads TGTGCCAGCAGTTATCGCACAGGGGTCTATGGCTACACCTTC.

This clonotype has only a few counts. V usage is TRBV19 and J usage is TRBJ1-5; D is perhaps TRBD1 (5 bases). V lost 6 bases to trimming and J lost 4 bases, with 16 bases between them. The CDR3 length is 15 residues. The V gene's germline CDR1 is LNHDA and CDR2 SQIVND (reference sequence). This CDR3 is CASREGTSPNQPQHF. CDR3 coding DNA: TGTGCCAGTAGAGAAGGGACCTCGCCTAATCAGCCCCAGCATTTT.

CDR3 bases: TGTGCCAGCAAACCGACTAGCGCGCAAGAGACCCAGTACTTC. As protein: CASKPTSAQETQYF. This sequence joins TRBV2 and TRBJ2-5; 8 bases line up with TRBD2. Germline V gene lookup returns CDR1 SNHLY and CDR2 FYNNEI. The CDR3 length is 14 residues. J lost 2 bases, V lost 7 bases, and 6 bases had no gene match.

This clonotype turned up a few times. The V and J genes are TRBV6-2 or TRBV6-3 and TRBJ1-2; 7 positions agree with TRBD1. This CDR3 is 12 amino acids long. Germline values: CDR1 MNHEY, CDR2 SVGEGT. V was clipped by 7 bases and J by 8 bases; unmatched bases: 7. CDR3: CASNDVTGGYTF. As DNA, the CDR3 is TGTGCCAGCAACGACGTGACAGGGGGCTACACCTTC.

The CDR3 DNA is TGTGCCAGCAGCTTTCGGATCTACAATGAGCAGTTCTTC. Its protein is CASSFRIYNEQFF. The chain combines TRBV5-5 with TRBJ2-1, with D unresolved. The CDR3 sequence is 13 residues long. CDR1 is SGHKS and CDR2 is YYEKEE in the germline V gene (reference sequence). V lost 2 bases, J lost 3 bases, and 6 bases lay in between.

CDR3 DNA: TGTGCCATCTCGACAAACTCTGGAAACACCATATATTTT. Translated, it gives CAISTNSGNTIYF. The genes are TRBV28 and TRBJ1-3; D is unresolved. CDR1 and CDR2 (germline): MDHEN, SYDVKM. The CDR3 spans 13 residues. V lost 10 bases to trimming and J lost 0 bases, with 10 bases between them.

This clonotype was counted once. This may be a read error: a much more frequent sequence differs by one nucleotide. The chain couples TRBV12-3 or TRBV12-4 to TRBJ1-6; D is undetermined. The CDR3 has 15 amino acids. Trimming pared 5 bases from V and 0 bases from J, leaving 8 bases between. This CDR3 reads CASSRTGSYNSPLHF. The CDR3 bases are TGTGCCAGCAGTAGGACGGGCTCCTATAATTCACCCCTCCACTTT.

The genes are TRBV6-6 and TRBJ2-5, with 10 bases matching TRBD2. The CDR3 sequence is 14 residues long. Losses at the gene ends were 7 bases for V and 2 bases for J; bases not matched to a gene: 4. The germline V gene encodes CDR1 MNHNY and CDR2 SVGAGI (reference sequence). The CDR3 DNA follows: TGTGCCAGCAACATAGCGGGAGGACAAGAGACCCAGTACTTC. This codes for CASNIAGGQETQYF.

This clonotype was recorded many times. The genes are TRBV20-1 and TRBJ1-5; D not resolved. V was clipped by 7 bases and J by 5 bases, with 15 bases between them. Germline V gene lookup returns CDR1 DFQATT and CDR2 SNEGSKA (reference sequence). The CDR3 runs to 13 residues. DNA for the CDR3: TGCAGTGGTAATGCGGGTGTGGATCAGCCCCAGCATTTT. It yields the protein CSGNAGVDQPQHF.

In its sample, this clonotype was seen a few times. This chain links TRBV18 with TRBJ1-2; TRBD1 is a possible D gene (5 bases). Trimming left V 2 bases short and J 8 bases short, with 18 bases between. CDR1 KGHSH and CDR2 LQKENI come from the germline V gene. There are 15 residues in the CDR3. CDR3 coding DNA: TGTGCCAGCTCACCAAACGAGGGAAGGGGAGACGGCTACACCTTC. Its protein is CASSPNEGRGDGYTF.

This clonotype was seen a handful of times. The chain employs TRBV11-2 and TRBJ1-1; D gene unclear. Trimming took 5 bases from V and 1 from J, leaving 5 bases between them. Per germline, CDR1 SGHAT and CDR2 FQNNGV. The CDR3 is 12 residues long. The CDR3: CASSRQNTEAFF. CDR3 sequence (DNA): TGTGCCAGCAGCCGACAGAACACTGAAGCTTTCTTT.

Ten or more counts support this clonotype. The rearrangement joins TRBV20-1 to TRBJ1-1, with 8 bases lining up with TRBD1. V lost 1 base and J lost 3; bases outside the gene matches: 4. Germline V gives CDR1 DFQATT, CDR2 SNEGSKA (reference sequence). This CDR3 contains 14 residues. Here the CDR3 DNA reads TGCAGTGCTAGAGGTCAGGGGGCGCACACTGAAGCTTTCTTT. This codes for CSARGQGAHTEAFF.

This clonotype was seen at least ten times. The chain carries TRBV19 and TRBJ2-2; 7 nucleotides align to TRBD2. After removal of 8 bases from V and 1 base from J, the junction contained 7 bases not matched to a gene. This CDR3 is built from 15 residues. Germline loops: CDR1 LNHDA, CDR2 SQIVND (reference sequence). Here the CDR3 DNA reads TGTGCCAGTGCCATTGCGGGAGTGAACACCGGGGAGCTGTTTTTT. Its protein product is CASAIAGVNTGELFF.

This clonotype was found many times. The chain carries TRBV28 and TRBJ1-5, with 8 bases fitting TRBD1. Germline CDR1 is MDHEN and CDR2 is SYDVKM. The CDR3 runs 15 residues. V gave up 3 bases and J gave up 5 bases; unmatched junction bases: 6. The CDR3 DNA reads TGTGCCAGCAGTTTCCGTACCAGGGGGCATCAGCCCCAGCATTTT. It translates to CASSFRTRGHQPQHF.

This clonotype was counted many times. This sequence joins TRBV20-1 and TRBJ2-1; 9 bases line up with TRBD2. J was trimmed by 9 bases and V by 3 bases; bases with no gene match: 15. The V gene's germline CDR1 is DFQATT and CDR2 SNEGSKA (reference sequence). The CDR3 loop spans 16 amino acids. The CDR3 DNA sequence: TGCAGTGCTAGTGCGGTAATAGCGGGAGATATTGGTGAGCAGTTCTTC. This sequence encodes CSASAVIAGDIGEQFF.

Ten or more counts support this clonotype. This chain links TRBV19 with TRBJ1-5; TRBD1 agrees at 10 bases. Unmatched junction bases numbered 14, after V lost 5 bases and J lost 4 bases. Per the germline V gene, CDR1 is LNHDA and CDR2 is SQIVND (reference sequence). The CDR3 totals 18 residues. CDR3: CASSSPPGQGSVNQPQHF. CDR3 DNA: TGTGCCAGTAGTTCTCCTCCGGGACAGGGGAGTGTGAATCAGCCCCAGCATTTT.

This clonotype was counted many times. The rearrangement links TRBV6-6 to TRBJ2-1, with 7 bases that match TRBD2. Looked up from germline, CDR1 is MNHNY and CDR2 is SVGAGI (reference sequence). CDR3 length: 16 residues. Germline trimming cut 2 bases from V and 2 bases from J; bases unmatched to any gene: 6. CDR3 DNA: TGTGCCAGCAGTTACAGTGCTAGCGGACCCTACAATGAGCAGTTCTTC. Its protein product is CASSYSASGPYNEQFF.

This clonotype was detected ten times or more. As DNA, the CDR3 is TGCGCCAGCAGCCAAGGGACCCAAGGAAACACTGAAGCTTTCTTT. This gives the protein CASSQGTQGNTEAFF. The chain is built from TRBV4-1 and TRBJ1-1; no firm D call. This CDR3 has 15 residues. The V and J ends lost 1 base and 2 bases respectively, with 11 bases between them. Germline V gives CDR1 MGHRA, CDR2 YSYEKL.